This TCR beta chain came from a study of cytomegalovirus exposure and HLA in healthy donors. Study results and limitations: About 87% or about 30% of the time was how often most TCR beta V segments were productive, according to an earlier analysis.

Amplification used 60 Vbeta primers and 13 Jbeta primers. Measured with immunoSEQ multiplex PCR; TCRdb has only the in-frame clones, and not every one. The sample lists 200,000 to 250,000 clones; around 83% were seen once. V dropped 6 bases and J dropped 4; count of bases not matched to a gene: 10. The CDR3 loop spans 17 amino acids. Per the germline V gene, CDR1 is SNHLY and CDR2 is FYNNEI. Regarding this clone: What it binds is not known.

Input material: PBMCs. This receptor was taken from a girl between 10 and 17 years old in good health and CMV-seronegative. V usage is TRBV2 and J usage is TRBJ2-3, with 13 bases matching TRBD2. The CDR3 DNA is TGTGCCAGCAGCGGACCTAGACTAGCGGGGGGACCAGATACGCAGTATTTT. As protein: CASSGPRLAGGPDTQYF.